Below, one T cell receptor beta chain is given with its context. The target antigen is unknown. This specimen belongs to a study of T cells after yellow fever vaccination. Overall study results and limits: Repertoires obtained by FACS sorting could include abundant clonotypes that entered as contaminants from the bulk population. Subsequent booster samples again held most clones from primary vaccination (96% CD4, 85% to 90% CD8). Overlap between CD4 and CD8 compartments was detected for a small share of clonotypes.

Germline-derived CDR1 and CDR2 are DFQATT and SNEGSKA (reference sequence). V trimming: 2 bases; J trimming: 3 bases; junction bases outside the gene matches: 2. This CDR3 is built from 13 residues. Template switching by 5'RACE produced TCR cDNA, adding a universal primer site and UMIs. TCRdb passed the 5' RACE reads through MiXCR, listing each CDR3 protein once. The sample holds 500,000 to 650,000 distinct CDR3 sequences, about 15% seen once. The chain links TRBV20-1 to TRBJ2-3; 7 bases match TRBD2. The sequenced sample was PBMCs, obtained 5 to 6 days after the first yellow fever vaccination. The source is a man between 18 and 35 years old who received the YFV17D yellow fever vaccine. Written as DNA, the CDR3 is TGCAGTGCTAGACGGGGGGAAACAGATACGCAGTATTTT. This translates into CSARRGETDTQYF.